This entry concerns a single T cell receptor beta chain. These data belong to a study of blood T cell repertoires in COVID-19. Clones were sequenced by immunoSEQ multiplex PCR, and TCRdb holds only the in-frame ones, with some missing. The sample gives 85,000 to 130,000 clones, roughly 80% of which show up once; about 5% is in the top ten. CDR1 is MNHNS, CDR2 SASEGT, per germline. V lost 2 bases and J 3 bases, leaving 11 bases between the germline ends. This CDR3 region has 15 residues. The clonotype originates from a man aged 55 to 70 with acute or convalescent COVID-19. The chain combines TRBV6-1 with TRBJ1-5; tentatively, D is TRBD1 (6 bases). Material: peripheral blood. The CDR3 reads CASSEQGHYNQPQHF. The CDR3 DNA is TGTGCCAGCAGTGAACAGGGACATTACAATCAGCCCCAGCATTTT.